The rows below give T cell receptor beta chains drawn from one sample of a study of T cell responses to AZD1222 COVID-19 vaccine. The assay was immunoSEQ multiplex PCR, and TCRdb's table has in-frame clones only and misses some. The table records around 150,000 clones, 90% to 95% of them present only once. Sequencing was performed on peripheral blood, taken 28 days after the second AZD1222 dose. Every receptor here comes from an adult who received the AZD1222 COVID-19 vaccine. Each CDR3 is given without its conserved first and last residue. D genes are given only for firm matches.

J gene	D gene	V gene	CDR3 protein
TRBJ1-5	.	TRBV10-2	ASSEFFSNQPQH
TRBJ2-7	.	TRBV7-9	ASSRVGGYEQY
TRBJ1-5	.	TRBV6-1	ASSEPTVYQPQH
TRBJ1-1	TRBD1	TRBV6-2/TRBV6-3	ASSSTGRNTEAF
TRBJ2-3	.	TRBV18	ASSPEPFASADTQY
TRBJ1-1	.	TRBV19	ASSPQGGWAF
TRBJ1-5	.	TRBV6-5	ASKEAYNQPQH
TRBJ1-3	TRBD1	TRBV7-9	ASSPPTGVGNTIY
TRBJ2-2	TRBD2	TRBV11-2	ASRHESSGSGTGELF
TRBJ2-1	.	TRBV4-1	ASSQIGWFDEQF
TRBJ1-5	TRBD1	TRBV4-1	ASSQLQGFGQPQH
TRBJ1-1	.	TRBV5-1	ASSFGTGSTEAF